This TCR beta chain came from a study of technical replicates of blood from a handful of donors (dated by TCRdb to the late 2010s). About this clone itself: Its antigen remains unidentified. No base quality information exists; no much larger clone differs at one position.

Library construction relied on the immunoSEQ multiplex PCR assay. The table comes from immuneACCESS by way of TCRdb, which keeps in-frame sequences with V and J called. Part of the clones is missing from these tables; in studies checked, under half for an unresolved V gene and the rest for unknown reasons. This sample is represented by around 50,000 clones; 90% to 96% of them were singletons. 0.3% to 0.4% of the sample is held by the ten biggest clonotypes. V ends up 6 bases short and J 9 bases short, with an unmatched junction base count of 13. Counted from cysteine to phenylalanine, this CDR3 has 14 amino acids. Just the 42-base CDR3 DNA is kept, in frame starting at base 1. CDR1 and CDR2 are read off the germline V gene as MNHEY and SVGAGI.

The sample taken for sequencing was T cells isolated from PBMCs. This receptor was taken from a human donor in good health. The chain is made from TRBV6-5 and TRBJ1-1; TRBD1 agrees with 7 junctional bases. DNA sequence: TGTGCCAGCAGAGAACTGGACAGGATGAGACAAGCTTTCTTT. Its amino acids are CASRELDRMRQAFF.